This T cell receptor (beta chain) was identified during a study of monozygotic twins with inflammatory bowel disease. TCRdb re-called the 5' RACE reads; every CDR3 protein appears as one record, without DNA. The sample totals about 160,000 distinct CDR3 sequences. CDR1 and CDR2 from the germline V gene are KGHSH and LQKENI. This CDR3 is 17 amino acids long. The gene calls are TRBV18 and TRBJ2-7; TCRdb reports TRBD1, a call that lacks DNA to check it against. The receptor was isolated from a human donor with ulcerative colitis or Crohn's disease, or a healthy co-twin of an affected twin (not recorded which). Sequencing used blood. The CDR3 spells CASSPVSGGQGLYEQYF. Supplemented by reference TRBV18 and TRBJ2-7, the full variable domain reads NAGVMQNPRHLVRRRGQEARLRCSPMKGHSHVYWYRQLPEEGLKFMVYLQKENIIDESGMPKERFSAEFPKEGPSILRIQQVVRGDSAAYFCASSPVSGGQGLYEQYFGPGTRLTVT.